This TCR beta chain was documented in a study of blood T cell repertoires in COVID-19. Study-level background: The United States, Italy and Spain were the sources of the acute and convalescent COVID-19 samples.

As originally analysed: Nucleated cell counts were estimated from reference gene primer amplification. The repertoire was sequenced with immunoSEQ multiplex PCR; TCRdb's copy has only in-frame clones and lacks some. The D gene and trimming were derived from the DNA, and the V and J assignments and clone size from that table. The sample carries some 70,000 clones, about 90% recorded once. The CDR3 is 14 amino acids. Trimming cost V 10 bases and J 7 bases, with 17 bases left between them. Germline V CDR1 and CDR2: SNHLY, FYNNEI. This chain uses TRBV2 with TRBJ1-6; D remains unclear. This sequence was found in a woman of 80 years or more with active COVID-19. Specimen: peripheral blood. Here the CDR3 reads CANPPVALNSPLHF. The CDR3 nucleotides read TGTGCCAACCCCCCCGTGGCATTGAATTCACCCCTCCACTTT.